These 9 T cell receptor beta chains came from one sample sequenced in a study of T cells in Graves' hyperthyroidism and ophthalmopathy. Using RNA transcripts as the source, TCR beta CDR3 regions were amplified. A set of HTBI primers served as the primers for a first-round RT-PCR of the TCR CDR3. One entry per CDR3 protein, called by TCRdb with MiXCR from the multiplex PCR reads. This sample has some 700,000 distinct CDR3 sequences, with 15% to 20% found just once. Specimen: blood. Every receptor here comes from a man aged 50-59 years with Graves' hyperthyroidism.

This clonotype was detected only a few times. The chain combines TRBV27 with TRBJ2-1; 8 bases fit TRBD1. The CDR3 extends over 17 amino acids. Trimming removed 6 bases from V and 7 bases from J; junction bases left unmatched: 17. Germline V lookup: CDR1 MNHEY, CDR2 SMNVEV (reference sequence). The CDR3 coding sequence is TGTGCCAGCAGCATCCTATCCCCCAGGGGGCAGGATAATGAGCAGTTCTTC. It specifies CASSILSPRGQDNEQFF.

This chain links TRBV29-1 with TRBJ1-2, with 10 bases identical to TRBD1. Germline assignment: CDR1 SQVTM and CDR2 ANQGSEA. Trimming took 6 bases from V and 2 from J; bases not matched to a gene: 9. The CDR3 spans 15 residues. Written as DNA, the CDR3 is TGCAGCGTCGTGGACAGGGGGTATTTCAACTATGGCTACACCTTC. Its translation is CSVVDRGYFNYGYTF.

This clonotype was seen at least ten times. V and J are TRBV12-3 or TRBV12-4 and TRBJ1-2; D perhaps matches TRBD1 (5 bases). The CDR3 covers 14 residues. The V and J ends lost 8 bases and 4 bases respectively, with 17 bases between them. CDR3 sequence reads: CASRGSENSYGYTF. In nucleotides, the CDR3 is TGTGCCAGCCGGGGGTCCGAAAATAGCTATGGCTACACCTTC.

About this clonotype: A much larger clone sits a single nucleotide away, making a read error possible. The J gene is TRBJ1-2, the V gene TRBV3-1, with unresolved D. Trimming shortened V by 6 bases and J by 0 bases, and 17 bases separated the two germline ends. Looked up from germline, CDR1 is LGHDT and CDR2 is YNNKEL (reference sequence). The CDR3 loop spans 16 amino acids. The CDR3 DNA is TGTGCCAGCAGACACCGACGGGATCTAGCTAACTATGGCTACACCTTC. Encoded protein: CASRHRRDLANYGYTF.

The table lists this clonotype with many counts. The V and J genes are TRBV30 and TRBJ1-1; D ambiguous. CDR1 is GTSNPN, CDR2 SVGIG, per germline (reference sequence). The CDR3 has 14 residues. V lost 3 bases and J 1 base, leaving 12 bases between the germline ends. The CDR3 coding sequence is TGTGCCTGGAGATCGGACCTCCCGAACACTGAAGCTTTCTTT. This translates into CAWRSDLPNTEAFF. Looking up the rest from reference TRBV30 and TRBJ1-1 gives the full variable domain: SQTIHQWPATLVQPVGSPLSLECTVEGTSNPNLYWYRQAAGRGLQLLFYSVGIGQISSEVPQNLSASRPQDRQFILSSKKLLLSDSGFYLCAWRSDLPNTEAFFGQGTRLTVV.

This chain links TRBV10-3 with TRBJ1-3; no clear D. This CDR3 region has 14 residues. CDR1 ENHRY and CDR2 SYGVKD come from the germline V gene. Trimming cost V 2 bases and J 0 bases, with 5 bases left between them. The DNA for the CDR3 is TGTGCCATCAGTGAGGGCAGCTCTGGAAACACCATATATTTT. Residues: CAISEGSSGNTIYF.

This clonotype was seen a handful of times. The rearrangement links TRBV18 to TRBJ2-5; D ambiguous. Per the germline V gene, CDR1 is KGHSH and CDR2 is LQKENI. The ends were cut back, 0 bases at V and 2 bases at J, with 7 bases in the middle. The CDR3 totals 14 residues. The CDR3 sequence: CASSPPVAQETQYF. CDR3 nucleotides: TGTGCCAGCTCACCACCGGTCGCACAAGAGACCCAGTACTTC.

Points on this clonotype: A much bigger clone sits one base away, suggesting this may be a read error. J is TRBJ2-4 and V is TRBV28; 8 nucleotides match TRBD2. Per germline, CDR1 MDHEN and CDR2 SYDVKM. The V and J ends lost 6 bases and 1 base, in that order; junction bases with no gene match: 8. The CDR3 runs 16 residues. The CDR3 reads CASRLKVAGAKNIQYF. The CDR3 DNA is TGTGCCAGCAGGTTAAAGGTAGCGGGGGCCAAAAACATTCAGTACTTC.

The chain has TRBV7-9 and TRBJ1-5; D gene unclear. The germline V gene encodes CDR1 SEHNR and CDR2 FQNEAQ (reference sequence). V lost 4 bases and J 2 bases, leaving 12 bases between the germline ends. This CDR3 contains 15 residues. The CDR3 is CASSSPDLGNQPQHF. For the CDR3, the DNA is TGTGCCAGCAGCTCCCCGGACTTAGGCAATCAGCCCCAGCATTTT.